The subject of this entry is one T cell receptor beta chain. Its antigen is not yet known. Base qualities are missing; no much larger clone stands one base away. Instrument on record: Illumina MiSeq. TCRdb trimmed public reads at Q25 via fastp, called clones via MiXCR and kept in-frame beta chains. Merged by CDR3 protein, the rows form single entries marked with the most common genes and DNA. The sample table lists approximately 42,000 distinct CDR3 sequences, 9.5% to 15% of them with a count of one. Jointly, the top ten make up roughly 8% of the sample. The data are from a study of type 1 regulatory T cells (dated by TCRdb to 2020 to 2023). About the full investigation: An in vitro protocol by which a Tr1-enriched, alloantigen-specific CD4 T cell product named T-allo10 was generated was characterized in the study. T-allo10 was being evaluated clinically in patients with hematological malignancies who were receiving allogeneic hematopoietic stem cell transplantation.

Paper-wide results and their limitations: Compared with non-Tr1 cells, Tr1 cells had a narrower TCR repertoire, and the study took this difference to reflect clonal expansion driven by alloantigen.

The clonotype originates from a human donor in good health. Sequencing was done on a sample of cultured non-Tr1 T cells, either the whole culture or a sorted T cell fraction (not recorded which). Interpreted using the paper, the cell subset or site label stands for: non-Tr1 population from the T-allo10 product.

DNA sequence: TGCAGTGACAAAAGGGACAGGGGTTCGGGAGCTTTCTTT. Protein translation: CSDKRDRGSGAFF. The V and J segments used are TRBV20-1 and TRBJ1-1, with 10 bases in between that match TRBD1. Including the terminal cysteine and phenylalanine, the CDR3 comprises 13 residues. Here the CDR3 DNA is all that survives: 39 bases in frame from base 1. Via the germline V gene (reference sequence), CDR1 is DFQATT and CDR2 SNEGSKA. The junction shows trimming of 7 bases on V and 10 bases on J, and the gene matches do not reach 12 bases of it.